This is a list of T cell receptor beta chains from one sample in a study of CD8 T cells in Susac syndrome. One entry per CDR3 protein, called by TCRdb with MiXCR from the immunoSEQ multiplex PCR reads. The sample gives around 140,000 distinct CDR3 sequences, approximately 96% of which show up once; approximately 0.12% is in the top ten. The sample was CD4+ T cells from PBMCs. The receptor set was obtained from a human donor with multiple sclerosis. Both conserved end residues are part of each CDR3. Each record gives: D gene, V gene, CDR3 length, clone size, J gene, CDR3 protein. The D gene is left open where the match is weak. Clone size, where shown, is once, few, many, or a class for clones that have expanded.

TRBD2	TRBV4-1	17	-	TRBJ2-1	CASRETGTSGGMDEQFF
-	TRBV3-1	14	once	TRBJ2-3	CASSHRGGTDTQYF
-	TRBV14	15	-	TRBJ2-7	CASSQYFGLYYEQYF
TRBD1	TRBV29-1	14	-	TRBJ2-1	CSASQGAGSNEQFF
TRBD1	TRBV20-1	14	-	TRBJ2-3	CSARWTGGTDTQYF
TRBD1	TRBV2	14	-	TRBJ2-5	CASTRTGAQETQYF
-	TRBV24-1	15	-	TRBJ2-5	CATSDPRTLQETQYF
TRBD2	TRBV3-1	14	-	TRBJ2-5	CASAVAGVGETQYF
-	TRBV27	12	-	TRBJ2-7	CASRGDSYEQYF
TRBD1	TRBV28	14	-	TRBJ2-7	CASSPGTGRREQYF
TRBD1	TRBV20-1	13	-	TRBJ2-7	CSARDSLDGEQYF
-	TRBV15	15	-	TRBJ1-5	CATSRGRGSNQPQHF
-	TRBV20-1	13	-	TRBJ2-1	CSATVGVVDEQFF
-	TRBV20-1	13	-	TRBJ1-5	CSASRDNNQPQHF
TRBD2	TRBV5-1	20	-	TRBJ2-1	CASSPRGGSGGPLSYNEQFF
-	TRBV24-1	13	once	TRBJ2-5	CATSVGGAQTQYF
TRBD1	TRBV29-1	13	-	TRBJ1-1	CSVKPDRGGEAFF
-	TRBV3-1	14	once	TRBJ1-3	CASSPQKRENTIYF
-	TRBV23-1	14	-	TRBJ1-5	CASSQGQGNQAQHF
-	TRBV6-1	12	-	TRBJ2-1	CASSEEYNEQFF
-	TRBV30	12	-	TRBJ2-7	CAWSTSRGEQYF
-	TRBV20-1	14	-	TRBJ2-7	CSARDPNNYMEQYF
-	TRBV27	15	few	TRBJ2-1	CASSLYLRRNNEQFF
-	TRBV6-4	16	-	TRBJ2-2	CASSERQGTYTGELFF
-	TRBV6-5	13	once	TRBJ1-2	CASSEVLLEGYTF
-	TRBV6-5	15	-	TRBJ2-4	CASSRLDGGKNIQYF
-	TRBV20-1	13	-	TRBJ1-1	CSASYGGNAEAFF
-	TRBV29-1	14	-	TRBJ1-2	CSVDPSGANYGYTF
-	TRBV3-1	13	-	TRBJ1-5	CASSLGVVQPQHF
-	TRBV4-1	15	-	TRBJ1-1	CASSQEGSGPMTAFF
-	TRBV9	15	once	TRBJ2-2	CASSVEGAGLGELFF
-	TRBV7-9	14	-	TRBJ1-1	CASSSWGADTEAFF
TRBD1	TRBV24-1	16	few	TRBJ2-5	CATSDFGTGLQETQYF